A single sample is the source of the 6 T cell receptor beta chains below, sequenced in a study of blood T cell repertoires in COVID-19. Some clones are missing from TCRdb's copy, which holds only in-frame ones; the method was immunoSEQ multiplex PCR. Of about 150,000 clones in the sample, 88% were seen once. The sample comprised peripheral blood. These receptor sequences come from a woman aged 70-85 years with acute or convalescent COVID-19.

The chain has TRBV18 and TRBJ1-6, with 9 nucleotides matching TRBD1. Per germline, CDR1 KGHSH and CDR2 LQKENI. This CDR3 has 18 amino acids. The ends lost 1 base at V and 1 base at J; junction bases unmatched: 5. DNA for the CDR3: TGTGCCAGCTCACCACTACCGGGACAGGGATCCTATAATTCACCCCTCCACTTT. Amino acid sequence: CASSPLPGQGSYNSPLHF.

The V call is TRBV10-3, the J call TRBJ2-3, with D possibly matching TRBD2 (6 bases). The CDR3 is made up of 15 amino acids. The germline gives CDR1 ENHRY, CDR2 SYGVKD. V lost 7 bases, J lost 0 bases, and 14 bases lay in between. In DNA, the CDR3 is TGTGCCATCAACCGACCTGGGACTAGCACAGATACGCAGTATTTT. Translating gives CAINRPGTSTDTQYF.

V and J are TRBV6-5 and TRBJ1-6, with 7 bases fitting TRBD1. CDR1 is MNHEY and CDR2 is SVGAGI in the germline V gene. The junction had 0 bases not matched to a gene; V was cut back by 2 bases and J by 8 bases. The CDR3 loop spans 13 amino acids. The CDR3 sequence is CASSYRGHSPLHF. The CDR3 DNA reads TGTGCCAGCAGTTACAGGGGGCATTCACCCCTCCACTTT.

The V gene is TRBV7-2, the J gene TRBJ2-1, with D hard to call. The V and J ends lost 3 bases and 4 bases respectively, with 4 bases between them. The germline V gene has CDR1 SGHTA and CDR2 FQGNSA. This CDR3 comprises 12 residues. CDR3 residues: CASSFGYNEQFF. In nucleotides, the CDR3 is TGTGCCAGCAGCTTCGGGTACAATGAGCAGTTCTTC.

This clone was counted a single time. DNA for the CDR3: TGTGCCAGCAGTTTACTAAGGGGGCAAGAGACCCAGTACTTC. It specifies CASSLLRGQETQYF. J is TRBJ2-5 and V is TRBV28, with a tentative D call TRBD1 (6 bases). The germline CDR1 and CDR2 sequences are MDHEN and SYDVKM. The CDR3 has 14 residues. The ends were cut back, 2 bases at V and 2 bases at J, with 9 bases in the middle.

This chain joins TRBV3-1 (or the pseudogene TRBV3-2) and TRBJ2-1; 9 bases map to TRBD2. Germline assignment: CDR1 LGHDT and CDR2 YNNKEL (reference sequence). The CDR3 is 16 residues long. V gave up 4 bases and J gave up 1 base; unmatched junction bases: 5. Written as DNA, the CDR3 is TGTGCCAGCAGCCCCGGCCTAGCGGGGTCCTACAATGAGCAGTTCTTC. Protein product: CASSPGLAGSYNEQFF.